Listed below are T cell receptor beta chains from one sample, sequenced in a study of PD-L1 blockade in urothelial cancer. Measured with immunoSEQ multiplex PCR; TCRdb has only the in-frame clones, and not every one. The sample lists about 52,000 clones, around 84% occurring once. The sample in question was PBMCs, obtained around atezolizumab (anti-PD-L1) treatment. These receptors all stem from a man aged 50 or older with urothelial cancer. Each CDR3 is given without its conserved first and last residue. A D gene is named only where the DNA matches it firmly.

V gene,J gene,D gene,CDR3 protein
TRBV9,TRBJ2-1,NA,ASSVGPGGPPGGEQF
TRBV10-3,TRBJ1-4,NA,AIGRQGNEKLF
TRBV15,TRBJ2-1,TRBD1,ATSKGTGHNEQF
TRBV6-6,TRBJ1-4,TRBD1,ASRYPGTGGEKLF
TRBV19,TRBJ1-1,TRBD1,ASSSLWTGSYTEAF
TRBV2,TRBJ1-1,NA,ASGGRDGGTEAF
TRBV19,TRBJ1-4,NA,ASSMATNEKLF
TRBV28,TRBJ1-5,TRBD1,ASRGTGFNQPQH
TRBV5-6,TRBJ1-6,NA,ASSSLSDRLITNNSPLH
TRBV19,TRBJ2-1,NA,ASTTEGRERGEQF
TRBV6-5,TRBJ2-7,TRBD2,ASSAGTSPSYEQY
TRBV7-2,TRBJ2-1,NA,ASSGGVAGPNEQF
TRBV6-6,TRBJ1-1,NA,ASKVRGVETEAF
TRBV15,TRBJ2-1,NA,ATEKYGGSINEQF
TRBV2,TRBJ2-7,NA,ASSVDNFSYEQY
TRBV6-1,TRBJ1-2,NA,ASSEVVYGYT
TRBV27,TRBJ2-7,TRBD1,ASSTTGPRSYEQY
TRBV9,TRBJ2-3,TRBD2,ASSVGGGIATDTQY
TRBV19,TRBJ2-3,NA,ASRNPANTDTQY
TRBV23-1,TRBJ2-5,NA,ASSQKGKDQETQY
TRBV28,TRBJ2-1,TRBD2,ASIRYGLAGINEQF
TRBV19,TRBJ2-5,TRBD2,ASTSGGALETQY
TRBV7-2,TRBJ2-3,TRBD2,ASSLYQRGGEKDTQY
TRBV29-1,TRBJ2-1,NA,SVRGRGTIDEQF
TRBV5-6,TRBJ2-1,NA,ASSHKGEGGNEQF
TRBV7-7,TRBJ2-1,TRBD2,ASSTLAGARSEQF
TRBV7-6,TRBJ2-1,NA,ASSLTGTYNEQF
TRBV28,TRBJ1-2,TRBD1,ASRTDRSLGYGYT
TRBV4-3,TRBJ2-1,NA,ASSQGTGSDEQF
TRBV27,TRBJ1-2,NA,ASTAGYGYT
TRBV7-6,TRBJ2-7,NA,ASSLEQGTYEQY
TRBV19,TRBJ2-5,TRBD2,ASSSSGARETQY
TRBV28,TRBJ2-4,NA,ASSEAGDIQY
TRBV6-1,TRBJ2-7,NA,ATRVTDYYEQY
TRBV6-6,TRBJ1-5,NA,ASSYTDNSNQPQH
TRBV5-4,TRBJ2-3,TRBD2,ATTSGGVTDTQY
TRBV4-3,TRBJ2-7,NA,ASSQMEGYEQY